This TCR beta chain was profiled in a study of OX40 agonist ivuxolimab in advanced cancers. Overall study context: The study treated patients with ivuxolimab, an agonistic anti-OX40 (CD134) antibody. Mean age about 60 years, range about 23 to 79; about 81% male.

Comments on this clone: Its antigen is not identified.

General observations from the study: Clonal expansion by week 6 occurred in CD4+ and CD8+ blood T cells (at 0.1 to 3.0 mg/kg).

This table comes from immunoSEQ multiplex PCR, and its TCRdb copy is limited to in-frame clones, with some not included. The data hold 35,000 to 40,000 clones, with 70% to 85% observed a single time. Looked up from germline, CDR1 is MNHEY and CDR2 is SVGAGI. This CDR3 is 13 amino acids long. Deletions cut 5 bases from V and 7 bases from J, with 13 bases between. The chain links TRBV6-5 to TRBJ2-3, with a weak D call TRBD2 (5 bases). This clonotype was sampled from an adult with an advanced solid tumor such as melanoma, head and neck, liver or kidney cancer. Sequencing was performed on CD4+ or CD8+ T cells sorted from blood, taken in a trial of the OX40 agonist ivuxolimab. CDR3 protein: CASSSRGPHTQYF. The CDR3 region has the DNA TGTGCCAGCAGTAGCCGAGGGCCACATACGCAGTATTTT.